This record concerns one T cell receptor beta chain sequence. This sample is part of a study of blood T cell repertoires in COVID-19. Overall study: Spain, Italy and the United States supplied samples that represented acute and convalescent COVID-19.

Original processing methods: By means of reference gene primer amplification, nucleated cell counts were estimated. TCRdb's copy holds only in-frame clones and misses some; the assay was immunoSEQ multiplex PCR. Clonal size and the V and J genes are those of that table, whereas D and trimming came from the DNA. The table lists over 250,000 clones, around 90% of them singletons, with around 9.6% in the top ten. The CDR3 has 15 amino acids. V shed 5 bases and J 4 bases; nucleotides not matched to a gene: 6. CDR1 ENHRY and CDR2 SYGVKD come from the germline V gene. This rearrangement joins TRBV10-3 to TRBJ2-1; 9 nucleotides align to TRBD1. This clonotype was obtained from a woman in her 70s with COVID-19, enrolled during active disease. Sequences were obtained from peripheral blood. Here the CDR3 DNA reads TGTGCCATCAGTACAGGGGGCATACGGTACAATGAGCAGTTCTTC. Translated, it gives CAISTGGIRYNEQFF.